This entry is about one T cell receptor (beta chain). The source of the sample is a study of T cell changes during pregnancy in multiple sclerosis. Trimming took 9 bases from V and 5 from J, leaving 7 bases between them. The CDR3 spans 10 residues. In germline, CDR1 is MDHEN, CDR2 SYDVKM. Profiled with immunoSEQ multiplex PCR; TCRdb holds only in-frame clones, not every one. The data show roughly 46,000 clones, roughly 84% seen once. The sample consisted of CD4+ T cells from peripheral blood mononuclear cells, taken before pregnancy. The J gene is TRBJ1-1, the V gene TRBV28; D gene ambiguous. The origin of this receptor is a female donor with multiple sclerosis, enrolled in a pregnancy study. The chain's CDR3 is CASQETEAFF. CDR3 nucleotide sequence: TGTGCCAGTCAGGAAACTGAAGCTTTCTTT.